This T cell receptor beta chain was sequenced in a study of blood T cell repertoires in COVID-19. Sequenced by immunoSEQ multiplex PCR; TCRdb stores in-frame clones only, minus some. The top ten clones hold roughly 2.1% of a sample with about 100,000 clones, 84% of them seen once. This CDR3 is built from 14 residues. V was clipped by 4 bases and J by 1 base, with 10 bases between them. Germline CDR1 and CDR2: MNHEY and SMNVEV (reference sequence). V and J are TRBV27 and TRBJ1-2; D perhaps matches TRBD1 (6 bases). This clonotype was sampled from a man in his 70s with active or convalescent COVID-19. The sequenced material came from peripheral blood. DNA for the CDR3: TGTGCCAGCAGTTCGGACAGATTTAACTATGGCTACACCTTC. Protein: CASSSDRFNYGYTF.